The 24 T cell receptor beta chains below were found in one sample sequenced in a study of blood T cell repertoires in COVID-19. Profiling relied on immunoSEQ multiplex PCR, and the TCRdb table lists in-frame clones only, not all of them. This table holds more than 65,000 clones, 83% found once. Sequencing was carried out using peripheral blood. The receptor source for this set is a man in his fifties or sixties with active COVID-19.

This chain links TRBV18 with TRBJ1-6; 8 bases map to TRBD1. CDR3 size: 15 residues. Germline assignment: CDR1 KGHSH and CDR2 LQKENI. Trimming took 4 bases from V and 10 from J; bases not matched to a gene: 9. The CDR3 spells CASSQLTGERSPLHF. The CDR3 bases are TGTGCCAGCTCACAACTGACAGGGGAGAGATCACCCCTCCACTTT.

The chain has TRBV18 and TRBJ1-2, with a weak D call TRBD1 (6 bases). The length of the CDR3 is 15 residues. V was pared by 5 bases and J by 4 bases, with 17 bases between. Germline V gene data show CDR1 as KGHSH and CDR2 as LQKENI. The DNA of the CDR3 is TGTGCCAGCTCATCTCTCGAGGGAGGGGGCTATGGCTACACCTTC. It is translated as CASSSLEGGGYGYTF.

This clone was recorded a few times. The gene calls are TRBV6-5 and TRBJ2-7; D might be TRBD1 (6 bases). The V end lost 6 bases, the J end lost 2 bases, and 11 bases lay between the germline ends. Germline V gives CDR1 MNHEY, CDR2 SVGAGI. The CDR3 extends over 13 amino acids. The CDR3, as DNA: TGTGCCAGCAGAGCCCCAGGGGCCTACGAGCAGTACTTC. Translating gives CASRAPGAYEQYF.

The V and J genes are TRBV11-2 and TRBJ2-7; D ambiguous. Trimming removed 2 bases at V and 2 bases at J, with 7 bases between. CDR3 length: 13 amino acids. Germline V gene sequence: CDR1 SGHAT, CDR2 FQNNGV. In DNA, the CDR3 is TGTGCCAGCAGCTTATCAGAGGCCTACGAGCAGTACTTC. Protein: CASSLSEAYEQYF.

The chain joins TRBV4-3 to TRBJ2-1; D ambiguous. Trimming removed 0 bases at V and 0 bases at J, with 12 bases between. Per the germline V gene, CDR1 is LGHNA and CDR2 is YSLEER. CDR3 length: 17 residues. CDR3 region: CASSQDLRGSSYNEQFF. The CDR3 DNA is TGCGCCAGCAGCCAAGATCTGAGAGGCTCCTCCTACAATGAGCAGTTCTTC.

The chain is built from TRBV11-3 and TRBJ2-7, with D unclear. Germline assignment: CDR1 SGHNT and CDR2 YENEEA. V shed 1 base and J shed 3 bases, with 7 bases lying between them. This CDR3 has 13 amino acids. CDR3 amino acids: CASSLAHSYEQYF. CDR3 bases: TGTGCCAGCAGCTTAGCCCATAGCTACGAGCAGTACTTC.

This chain joins TRBV6-5 and TRBJ2-5, with 12 bases lining up with TRBD1. V gave up 6 bases and J gave up 4 bases; unmatched junction bases: 6. This CDR3 has 15 amino acids. Germline CDR1 is MNHEY and CDR2 is SVGAGI. CDR3: CASRRDRGRSETQYF. In DNA form, the CDR3 reads TGTGCCAGCAGAAGGGACAGGGGGCGCTCAGAGACCCAGTACTTC.

The chain is built from TRBV11-3 and TRBJ2-2; 12 bases are a match to TRBD1. Germline V gene data show CDR1 as SGHNT and CDR2 as YENEEA. This CDR3 spans 17 amino acids. J lost 5 bases, V lost 5 bases, and 9 bases had no gene match. The DNA of the CDR3 is TGTGCCAGCAGCGTCCGGGACAGGGGGCTCGGGACCGGGGAGCTGTTTTTT. It translates to CASSVRDRGLGTGELFF.

This clone was counted ten times or more. The CDR3 DNA sequence: TGTGCCAGTAGTGACAGGGGGTCTAATTCACCCCTCCACTTT. This codes for CASSDRGSNSPLHF. The rearrangement joins TRBV19 to TRBJ1-6; TRBD1 agrees at 9 bases. V dropped 5 bases and J dropped 6; count of bases not matched to a gene: 2. The CDR3 runs 14 residues. In germline, CDR1 is LNHDA, CDR2 SQIVND (reference sequence).

The V gene is TRBV7-9, the J gene TRBJ2-5; TRBD1 agrees at 7 bases. CDR3 length: 15 residues. CDR1 and CDR2 from the germline V gene are SEHNR and FQNEAQ (reference sequence). With 0 bases clipped from V and 5 bases from J, the junction kept 6 bases outside the gene matches. Here the CDR3 DNA reads TGTGCCAGCAGCTTAGCGTCAGGGGGATCGGAGACCCAGTACTTC. It encodes CASSLASGGSETQYF. Full variable domain (rest looked up from reference TRBV7-9 and TRBJ2-5): DTGVSQNPRHKITKRGQNVTFRCDPISEHNRLYWYRQTLGQGPEFLTYFQNEAQLEKSRLLSDRFSAERPKGSFSTLEIQRTEQGDSAMYLCASSLASGGSETQYFGPGTRLLVL.

The chain links TRBV7-9 to TRBJ2-5, with D tentatively TRBD1 (6 bases). CDR3 length: 13 residues. V was cut by 2 bases and J by 4 bases, with 8 bases left in between. Germline-derived CDR1 and CDR2 are SEHNR and FQNEAQ (reference sequence). The CDR3 nucleotides read TGTGCCAGCAGCTTATGGGGGCGAGAGACCCAGTACTTC. Its protein is CASSLWGRETQYF.

The gene calls are TRBV5-1 and TRBJ2-1; 8 bases are shared with TRBD2. Unmatched junction bases numbered 6, after V lost 3 bases and J lost 4 bases. Germline CDR1 is SGHRS and CDR2 is YFSETQ. The CDR3 has 15 residues. The chain's CDR3 is CASSSRGGSYNEQFF. CDR3 sequence (DNA): TGCGCCAGCAGCTCTCGGGGGGGCTCGTACAATGAGCAGTTCTTC.

The chain uses TRBV7-8 and TRBJ1-6; TRBD1 agrees at 10 bases. V was clipped by 2 bases and J by 9 bases; unmatched bases: 4. Germline CDR1 is SGHVS and CDR2 is FQNEAQ. The CDR3 has 15 residues. The CDR3 here is CASSLNGQGGSPLHF. As DNA, the CDR3 is TGTGCCAGCAGCTTAAATGGACAGGGGGGTTCACCCCTCCACTTT.

This clone showed up just a few times. The rearrangement links TRBV27 to TRBJ2-3; 9 nucleotides align to TRBD2. Germline V lookup: CDR1 MNHEY, CDR2 SMNVEV (reference sequence). The CDR3 is 15 residues long. V lost 4 bases and J lost 7; bases outside the gene matches: 9. The CDR3 sequence: CASSSLAGDSYTQYF. The CDR3 nucleotides read TGTGCCAGCAGTTCTTTAGCGGGGGACTCCTATACGCAGTATTTT.

V is TRBV19 and J is TRBJ1-1; D unresolved. The CDR3 spans 16 residues. CDR1 LNHDA and CDR2 SQIVND come from the germline V gene (reference sequence). The V end lost 0 bases, the J end lost 4 bases, and 15 bases lay between the germline ends. The CDR3 sequence is CASSIDLTYVGTEAFF. The CDR3 nucleotides read TGTGCCAGTAGTATAGACTTGACTTACGTGGGCACTGAAGCTTTCTTT. The entire variable domain, with the rest obtained from reference TRBV19 and TRBJ1-1, is as follows: DGGITQSPKYLFRKEGQNVTLSCEQNLNHDAMYWYRQDPGQGLRLIYYSQIVNDFQKGDIAEGYSVSREKKESFPLTVTSAQKNPTAFYLCASSIDLTYVGTEAFFGQGTRLTVV.

This rearrangement joins TRBV6-2 or TRBV6-3 to TRBJ2-3; TRBD2 is a possible D gene (6 bases). CDR1 and CDR2 from the germline V gene are MNHEY and SVGEGT. Trimming cost V 6 bases and J 3 bases, with 13 bases left between them. CDR3 size: 14 residues. The CDR3 nucleotides read TGTGCCAGCAGCCTGAATCGGGAGACAGATACGCAGTATTTT. Its translation: CASSLNRETDTQYF.

The sample holds a few counts of this clone. As DNA, the CDR3 is TGTGCCAGCAGGGTCGGGACAGGGGGCTATGAGCAGTTCTTC. It encodes CASRVGTGGYEQFF. This chain connects TRBV25-1 to TRBJ2-1, with 12 bases aligning to TRBD1. The CDR3 loop spans 14 amino acids. Per the germline V gene, CDR1 is MGHDK and CDR2 is SYGVNS. Trimming at V came to 6 bases and at J to 8 bases, leaving 5 bases not matched to a gene.

CDR3 bases: TGTGCCAGCAGCCAAGGACAGGGGGATGCTGAGACCCAGTACTTC. Its translation: CASSQGQGDAETQYF. This chain links TRBV3-1 (or the pseudogene TRBV3-2) with TRBJ2-5, with TRBD1 matching 9 bases. This CDR3 comprises 15 residues. CDR1 LGHDT and CDR2 YNNKEL come from the germline V gene (reference sequence). V was pared by 1 base and J by 5 bases, with 5 bases of the junction left unmatched.

The J gene is TRBJ2-7, the V gene TRBV7-9, with 7 positions matching TRBD2. The CDR3 is 15 amino acids. V was clipped by 5 bases and J by 4 bases; unmatched bases: 11. The germline V gene encodes CDR1 SEHNR and CDR2 FQNEAQ (reference sequence). The CDR3 bases are TGTGCCAGCAGCCCTTATAGGGAGGGCCAGTACGAGCAGTACTTC. It encodes CASSPYREGQYEQYF.

The chain couples TRBV2 to TRBJ2-2, with 8 bases matching TRBD1. J was trimmed by 4 bases and V by 7 bases; bases with no gene match: 2. CDR1 SNHLY and CDR2 FYNNEI come from the germline V gene. This CDR3 has 13 residues. CDR3: CASKDRVTGELFF. For the CDR3, the DNA is TGTGCCAGCAAGGACAGGGTCACCGGGGAGCTGTTTTTT.

This clone occurred once. This chain joins TRBV5-1 and TRBJ1-6; TRBD1 might be the D (6 bases). V was clipped by 1 base and J by 10 bases, with 12 bases between them. This CDR3 has 14 amino acids. In germline, CDR1 is SGHRS, CDR2 YFSETQ. In DNA, the CDR3 is TGCGCCAGCAGCTTGACCCCCCAGGGGTCACCCCTCCACTTT. It codes for CASSLTPQGSPLHF.

This sequence joins TRBV18 and TRBJ2-2; 9 bases line up with TRBD2. The CDR3 has 18 amino acids. J gave up 0 bases and V 2 bases, and 7 bases lay outside the gene matches. Germline V lookup: CDR1 KGHSH, CDR2 LQKENI. CDR3 in amino acids: CASSPRRAGGTNTGELFF. CDR3 sequence (DNA): TGTGCCAGCTCACCAAGGAGAGCGGGGGGCACGAACACCGGGGAGCTGTTTTTT.

The rearrangement joins TRBV24-1 to TRBJ2-1; TRBD2 is a possible D gene (6 bases). Germline V lookup: CDR1 KGHDR, CDR2 SFDVKD. The germline V and J ends were trimmed by 7 bases and 7 bases, with 16 bases remaining between them. The CDR3 length is 14 residues. CDR3 in DNA: TGTGCCACCAGGAGCGGGCAGGTGGGAAATGAGCAGTTCTTC. Protein: CATRSGQVGNEQFF.

This clone was seen only once. The chain uses TRBV15 and TRBJ2-7, with a possible D match to TRBD1 (6 bases). V was trimmed by 5 bases and J by 1 base, leaving 15 bases between them. The germline V gene encodes CDR1 LNHNV and CDR2 YYDKDF (reference sequence). CDR3 length: 15 amino acids. CDR3: CATSLSGTGSYEQYF. For the CDR3, the DNA is TGTGCCACCAGCCTCTCAGGAACAGGGTCCTACGAGCAGTACTTC.